The next 18 T cell receptor beta chains were all read from a single sample in a study of shared clonotypes between healthy human individuals. Libraries were prepared by immunoSEQ multiplex PCR; TCRdb keeps only in-frame clonotypes and omits some of them. The table lists about 480,000 clones, about 80% of them singletons, with under 15% in the top ten. The source material was PBMCs. These receptors came from a woman in her forties in good health. Some clones in this sample may be carry-over from other donors' samples.

The J gene is TRBJ1-2, the V gene TRBV6-6; weak D call: TRBD1 (6 bases). Deletions cut 3 bases from V and 12 bases from J, with 20 bases between. The germline V gene encodes CDR1 MNHNY and CDR2 SVGAGI (reference sequence). The CDR3 length is 14 residues. This CDR3 reads CASSYGQTQNVDTF. In DNA form, the CDR3 reads TGTGCCAGCAGTTATGGACAGACACAAAACGTCGACACCTTC.

In this sample, this clone turned up many times. The chain has TRBV4-1 and TRBJ2-3; perhaps D is TRBD1 or TRBD2 (5 bases each). This CDR3 has 14 residues. Germline assignment: CDR1 MGHRA and CDR2 YSYEKL. The V end was cut by 0 bases, the J end by 8 bases, with 12 bases between. CDR3 residues: CASSQERDGGTQYF. The CDR3 coding sequence is TGCGCCAGCAGCCAAGAGAGGGACGGCGGTACGCAGTATTTT.

This clone has just a few counts. The genes are TRBV30 and TRBJ1-1; D call uncertain. This CDR3 has 13 residues. V was shortened by 4 bases and J by 3 bases, with 12 bases between the two germline ends. Germline V CDR1 and CDR2: GTSNPN, SVGIG (reference sequence). CDR3 amino acids: CAWNEAGYTEAFF. CDR3 coding DNA: TGTGCCTGGAATGAGGCGGGGTACACTGAAGCTTTCTTT.

The chain combines TRBV2 with TRBJ2-5; D not resolved. V was trimmed by 4 bases and J by 5 bases, leaving 11 bases between them. This CDR3 is 13 amino acids long. Germline-derived CDR1 and CDR2 are SNHLY and FYNNEI. The CDR3 spells CASSGVSRETQYF. CDR3 DNA: TGTGCCAGCAGTGGGGTGAGCAGGGAGACCCAGTACTTC.

About this clone: The sample has other DNA sequences that encode this CDR3 too. The chain employs TRBV18 and TRBJ2-3; 8 bases agree with TRBD1. Germline CDR1 reads KGHSH; CDR2 reads LQKENI. CDR3 length equals 13 residues. With V trimmed by 3 bases and J by 6 bases, 2 bases remained unmatched. Here the CDR3 reads CASSPQGADTQYF. As DNA, the CDR3 is TGTGCCAGCTCACCCCAGGGGGCTGATACGCAGTATTTT.

The rearrangement uses TRBV18 and TRBJ2-1, with TRBD2 matching over 7 bases. The germline gives CDR1 KGHSH, CDR2 LQKENI. This CDR3 comprises 15 residues. V shed 2 bases, J shed 7 bases, and the junction held 8 bases outside the gene matches. CDR3: CASSPWAGVGNEQFF. CDR3 coding DNA: TGTGCCAGCTCACCATGGGCGGGAGTTGGAAATGAGCAGTTCTTC.

This clone occurred a few times. V usage is TRBV5-1 and J usage is TRBJ2-7; tentative D call: TRBD1 (6 bases). CDR1 is SGHRS, CDR2 YFSETQ, per germline. This CDR3 contains 16 residues. V was cut by 0 bases and J by 4 bases, with 17 bases left in between. The CDR3 DNA is TGCGCCAGCAGCTTGGACGCGCCCACCAGGGGATACGAGCAGTACTTC. Translating gives CASSLDAPTRGYEQYF. Full variable domain (outside the CDR3, taken from reference TRBV5-1 and TRBJ2-7): KAGVTQTPRYLIKTRGQQVTLSCSPISGHRSVSWYQQTPGQGLQFLFEYFSETQRNKGNFPGRFSGRQFSNSRSEMNVSTLELGDSALYLCASSLDAPTRGYEQYFGPGTRLTVT.

The chain employs TRBV27 and TRBJ2-1; TRBD2 matches 10 bases. The J segment lost 4 bases and the V segment lost 2 bases, leaving 5 bases of the junction unmatched. This CDR3 contains 16 residues. Germline CDR1 and CDR2: MNHEY and SMNVEV (reference sequence). In nucleotides, the CDR3 is TGTGCCAGCAGTTTAGGGCGGACTAGCGGTTACAATGAGCAGTTCTTC. This codes for CASSLGRTSGYNEQFF.

The chain joins TRBV27 to TRBJ2-6, with TRBD1 matching 11 bases. The V gene end was trimmed by 5 bases and the J gene end by 2 bases; junction bases not matched to a gene: 5. There are 17 residues in the CDR3. Germline CDR1 is MNHEY and CDR2 is SMNVEV (reference sequence). The CDR3 nucleotides read TGTGCCAGCAGTCCGGGACAGGGGGTGACTGGGGCCAACGTCCTGACTTTC. Encoded protein: CASSPGQGVTGANVLTF.

Details on this clone: Possible read error: a much larger clone is one base away. The chain uses TRBV4-2 and TRBJ2-7; D remains ambiguous. Per the germline V gene, CDR1 is LGHNA and CDR2 is YNFKEQ. The CDR3 sequence is 17 residues long. Trimming pared 0 bases from V and 1 base from J, leaving 16 bases between. CDR3 nucleotide sequence: TGTGCCAGCAGCCAAGATTACCCCCCAACGGAATCCTACGAGCAGTACTTC. It codes for CASSQDYPPTESYEQYF.

The chain recombines TRBV6-5 with TRBJ2-7; the D is unclear. Per germline, CDR1 MNHEY and CDR2 SVGAGI. This CDR3 is built from 14 residues. V lost 6 bases, J lost 2 bases, and 14 bases lay in between. CDR3 nucleotides: TGTGCCAGCAGCACAGCTCCGGGCCCCTACGAGCAGTACTTC. It translates to CASSTAPGPYEQYF.

A few counts support this clone. V and J are TRBV7-8 and TRBJ2-1, with 10 bases that match TRBD2. The CDR3 covers 20 residues. Per germline, CDR1 SGHVS and CDR2 FQNEAQ. J lost 9 bases, V lost 5 bases, and 25 bases had no gene match. Here the CDR3 DNA reads TGTGCCAGCAGCCATAAGTTGCCCACCGCGCTACTAGCGGGAACCGCTGAGCAGTTCTTC. This encodes CASSHKLPTALLAGTAEQFF.

The chain carries TRBV30 and TRBJ2-3, with TRBD2 identical over 9 bases. The CDR3 is 15 residues long. V was pared by 0 bases and J by 3 bases, with 4 bases of the junction left unmatched. Germline V lookup: CDR1 GTSNPN, CDR2 SVGIG (reference sequence). The CDR3 nucleotides read TGTGCCTGGAGTGTTCTCCTAGCGGGAACAGATACGCAGTATTTT. Its protein product is CAWSVLLAGTDTQYF. Complete variable domain (other parts from reference TRBV30 and TRBJ2-3): SQTIHQWPATLVQPVGSPLSLECTVEGTSNPNLYWYRQAAGRGLQLLFYSVGIGQISSEVPQNLSASRPQDRQFILSSKKLLLSDSGFYLCAWSVLLAGTDTQYFGPGTRLTVL.

The genes are TRBV7-6 and TRBJ2-3, with 10 positions matching TRBD1. CDR1 SGHVS and CDR2 FNYEAQ come from the germline V gene. V trimming: 6 bases; J trimming: 5 bases; junction bases outside the gene matches: 14. The length of the CDR3 is 17 residues. Here the CDR3 DNA reads TGTGCCAGCAGACCTACAGCCGGGACAGGGGCCCGAGATACGCAGTATTTT. Translating gives CASRPTAGTGARDTQYF.

V usage is TRBV25-1 and J usage is TRBJ2-5; 8 nucleotides line up with TRBD1. The tail of the sequence fits TRBJ2-7 better, so the J call may be wrong. Germline V gives CDR1 MGHDK, CDR2 SYGVNS. CDR3 size: 14 residues. The CDR3 reads CASSEPDREYEQYF. CDR3 nucleotides: TGTGCCAGCAGTGAACCGGACAGGGAGTACGAGCAGTACTTC.

The CDR3 DNA reads TGTGCCATCAGTGGGGACCGGGGGGACAATGAGCAGTTCTTC. Translating gives CAISGDRGDNEQFF. The J gene is TRBJ2-1, the V gene TRBV10-3; 7 nucleotides agree with TRBD2. V lost 4 bases to trimming and J lost 5 bases; unmatched junction nucleotides: 5. The V gene's germline CDR1 is ENHRY and CDR2 SYGVKD. The CDR3 covers 14 residues.

The rearrangement uses TRBV11-1 and TRBJ2-5, with D perhaps TRBD2 (5 bases). The length of the CDR3 is 15 residues. V shed 1 base and J shed 5 bases, with 14 bases lying between them. CDR1 is SGHAT, CDR2 FQDESV, per germline (reference sequence). CDR3 region: CASSLGTGSFETQYF. The CDR3 bases are TGTGCCAGCAGCTTAGGGACGGGGAGTTTTGAGACCCAGTACTTC.

This chain links TRBV6-5 with TRBJ2-1; the match to TRBD2 covers 9 bases. V was pared by 3 bases and J by 5 bases, with 8 bases of the junction left unmatched. Germline V gene data show CDR1 as MNHEY and CDR2 as SVGAGI. The CDR3 runs 16 residues. CDR3 DNA: TGTGCCAGCAGTTATGTTGGCGGGAGGGGAAACAATGAGCAGTTCTTC. Protein: CASSYVGGRGNNEQFF.